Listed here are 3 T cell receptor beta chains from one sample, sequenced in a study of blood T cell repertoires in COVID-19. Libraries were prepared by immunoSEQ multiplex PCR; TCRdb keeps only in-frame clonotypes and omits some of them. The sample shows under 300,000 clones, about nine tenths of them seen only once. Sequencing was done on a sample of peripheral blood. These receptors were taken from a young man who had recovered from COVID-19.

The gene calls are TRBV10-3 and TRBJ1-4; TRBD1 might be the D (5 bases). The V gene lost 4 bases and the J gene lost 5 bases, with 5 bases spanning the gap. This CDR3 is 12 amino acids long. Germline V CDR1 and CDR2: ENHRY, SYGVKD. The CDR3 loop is CAISGQNEKLFF. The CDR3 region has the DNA TGTGCCATCAGTGGACAGAATGAAAAACTGTTTTTT.

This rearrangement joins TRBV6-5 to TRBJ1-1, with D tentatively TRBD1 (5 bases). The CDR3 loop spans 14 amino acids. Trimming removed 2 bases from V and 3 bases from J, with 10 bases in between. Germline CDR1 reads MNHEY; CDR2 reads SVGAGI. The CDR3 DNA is TGTGCCAGCAGTTACGGGACGGGGGACACTGAAGCTTTCTTT. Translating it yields CASSYGTGDTEAFF.

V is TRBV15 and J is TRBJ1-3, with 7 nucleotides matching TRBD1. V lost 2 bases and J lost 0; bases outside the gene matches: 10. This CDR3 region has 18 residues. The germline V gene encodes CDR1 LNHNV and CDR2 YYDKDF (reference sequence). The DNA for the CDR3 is TGTGCCACCAGCAGACCGTTGACCGGGACAGCCTCTGGAAACACCATATATTTT. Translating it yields CATSRPLTGTASGNTIYF.